This entry lists 2 T cell receptor beta chains sequenced from one sample in a study of T cell responses to AZD1222 COVID-19 vaccine. The table came from immunoSEQ multiplex PCR; TCRdb's copy has only in-frame clones and leaves some out. The repertoire holds roughly 160,000 clones, with about 90% as singletons. The material was peripheral blood, obtained on day 0 of AZD1222 vaccination. The receptors were sampled from an adult in good health.

In its sample, this clone was seen once. The J gene is TRBJ1-2, the V gene TRBV7-2, with D possibly matching TRBD1 (6 bases). CDR3 length: 13 residues. V lost 7 bases and J lost 3, with 12 bases in between. The germline CDR1 and CDR2 sequences are SGHTA and FQGNSA. The chain's CDR3 is CASTAAGDYGYTF. DNA for the CDR3: TGTGCCAGCACCGCTGCAGGGGACTATGGCTACACCTTC.

The rearrangement links TRBV14 to TRBJ2-2; possible D gene TRBD1, 6 bases. Deletions cut 6 bases from V and 7 bases from J, with 27 bases between. The CDR3 consists of 18 residues. Looked up from germline, CDR1 is SGHDN and CDR2 is FVKESK. The CDR3 DNA follows: TGTGCCAGCAGGAAGGCGGTTTGGGGCAGGGGCGAAGACGGGGAGCTGTTTTTT. Its translation is CASRKAVWGRGEDGELFF.